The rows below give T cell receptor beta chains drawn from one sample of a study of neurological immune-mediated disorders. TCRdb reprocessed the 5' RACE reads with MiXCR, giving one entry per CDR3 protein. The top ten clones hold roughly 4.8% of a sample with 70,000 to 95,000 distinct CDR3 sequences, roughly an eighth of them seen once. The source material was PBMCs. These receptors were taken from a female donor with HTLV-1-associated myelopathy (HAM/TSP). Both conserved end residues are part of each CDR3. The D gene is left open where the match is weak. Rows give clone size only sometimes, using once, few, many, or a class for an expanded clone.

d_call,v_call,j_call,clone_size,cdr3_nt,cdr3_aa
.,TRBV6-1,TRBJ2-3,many,TGTGCCAGCAGTGAGCACAGGGTACCCGATACGCAGTATTTT,CASSEHRVPDTQYF
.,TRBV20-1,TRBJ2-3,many,TGCAGTGCGCCACCTATCACAGGGACAGATACGCAGTATTTT,CSAPPITGTDTQYF
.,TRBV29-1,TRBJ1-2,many,TGCAGCGTTTTGCGGGACACCCCGGTGGGCTACACCTTC,CSVLRDTPVGYTF
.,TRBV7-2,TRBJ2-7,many,TGTGCCAGCAGCCCCGGCGGGGGCCTGATTTACGAGCAGTACTTC,CASSPGGGLIYEQYF
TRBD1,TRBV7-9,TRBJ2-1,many,TGTGCCAGCAGCCATACATCCACAGGGGGAGGTGAGCAGTTCTTC,CASSHTSTGGGEQFF
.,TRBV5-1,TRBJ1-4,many,TGCGCCAGCAGCTTGTATGGGGGCGCAGGGAATGAAAAACTGTTTTTT,CASSLYGGAGNEKLFF
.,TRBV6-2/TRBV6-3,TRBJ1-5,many,TGTGCCAGCACCGACCGGTCCAGCTTGCATAGCAATCAGCCCCAGCATTTT,CASTDRSSLHSNQPQHF
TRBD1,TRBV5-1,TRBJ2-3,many,TGCGCCAGCAGCTACGGACAGGGGGCCACAGATACGCAGTATTTT,CASSYGQGATDTQYF
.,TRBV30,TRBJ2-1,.,TGTGCCTGGACCTCGTGGGGGAATGAGCAGTTCTTC,CAWTSWGNEQFF
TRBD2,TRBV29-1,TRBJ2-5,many,TGCAGCGTGTGGGGGGGGCAAGAGACCCAGTACTTC,CSVWGGQETQYF
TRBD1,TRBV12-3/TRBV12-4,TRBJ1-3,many,TGTGCCAGCAGCCAAACGAACACAGGGGATTCTGGAAACACCATATATTTT,CASSQTNTGDSGNTIYF
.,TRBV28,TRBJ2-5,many,TGTGCCAGCAGTTTTGACAATGGGTGGCAGACCCAGTACTTC,CASSFDNGWQTQYF
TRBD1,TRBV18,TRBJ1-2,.,TGTGCCAGCTCACCATCGACAGGGGGCGGGAACTATGGCTACACCTTC,CASSPSTGGGNYGYTF
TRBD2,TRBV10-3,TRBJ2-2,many,TGTGCCATCAGGATTAGCGGGGGGGCGAACACCGGGGAGCTGTTTTTT,CAIRISGGANTGELFF
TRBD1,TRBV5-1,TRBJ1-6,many,TGCGCCAGGGAGGAGGTCAGGGGGGAGTCACCCCTCCACTTT,CAREEVRGESPLHF